This TCR beta chain is drawn from a study of OX40 agonist ivuxolimab in advanced cancers. About the research overall: Those treated in dose escalation had hepatocellular carcinoma, melanoma, renal cell cancer or head and neck cancer. Partial responses occurred in Three dose-escalation patients, one with hepatocellular carcinoma and two with cutaneous melanoma. Study results and caveats: CD4+ T cells averaged fewer expanded clones than CD8+ T cells.

A remark on this clone: Its target is not known.

The data were produced by immunoSEQ multiplex PCR, yet TCRdb's version contains in-frame clones alone and is incomplete. The sample shows 20,000 or so clones, 84% of them seen only once. Blood sampling was done at baseline, cycle 4 day 1, and cycle 7 day 1. Between the trimmed V and J ends, which lost 4 bases and 0 bases, there was a span of 13 bases. Germline loops: CDR1 SEHNR, CDR2 FQNEAQ (reference sequence). CDR3 length: 16 residues. The origin of this receptor is an adult with an advanced solid tumor such as melanoma, head and neck, liver or kidney cancer. The chain joins TRBV7-9 to TRBJ2-1; D not resolved. Sequencing was performed on CD4+ or CD8+ T cells sorted from blood, taken in a trial of the OX40 agonist ivuxolimab. DNA of the CDR3: TGTGCCAGCAGCTCAAACGAACCTAGCTCCTACAATGAGCAGTTCTTC. Protein: CASSSNEPSSYNEQFF. Complete variable domain (other parts from reference TRBV7-9 and TRBJ2-1): DTGVSQNPRHKITKRGQNVTFRCDPISEHNRLYWYRQTLGQGPEFLTYFQNEAQLEKSRLLSDRFSAERPKGSFSTLEIQRTEQGDSAMYLCASSSNEPSSYNEQFFGPGTRLTVL.